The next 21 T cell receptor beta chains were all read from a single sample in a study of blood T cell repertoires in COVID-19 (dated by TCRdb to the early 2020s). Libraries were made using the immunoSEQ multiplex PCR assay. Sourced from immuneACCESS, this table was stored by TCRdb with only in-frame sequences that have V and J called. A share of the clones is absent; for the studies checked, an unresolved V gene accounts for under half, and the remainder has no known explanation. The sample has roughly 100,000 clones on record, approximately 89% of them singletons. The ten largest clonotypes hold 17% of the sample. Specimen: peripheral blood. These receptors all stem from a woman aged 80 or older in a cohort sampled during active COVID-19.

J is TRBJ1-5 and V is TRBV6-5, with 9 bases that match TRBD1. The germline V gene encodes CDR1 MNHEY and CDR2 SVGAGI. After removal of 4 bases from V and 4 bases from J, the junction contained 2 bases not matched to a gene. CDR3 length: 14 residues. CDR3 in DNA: TGTGCCAGCAGTTCCGACAGGGGGAATCAGCCCCAGCATTTT. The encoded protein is CASSSDRGNQPQHF.

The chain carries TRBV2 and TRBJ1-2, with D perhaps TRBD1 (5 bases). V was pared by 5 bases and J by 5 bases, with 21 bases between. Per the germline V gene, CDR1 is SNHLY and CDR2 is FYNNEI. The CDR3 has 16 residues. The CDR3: CASSRNPTVSGYGYTF. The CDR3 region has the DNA TGTGCCAGCAGTCGAAACCCGACAGTTAGCGGGTATGGCTACACCTTC. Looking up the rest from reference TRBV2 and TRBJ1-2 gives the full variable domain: EPEVTQTPSHQVTQMGQEVILRCVPISNHLYFYWYRQILGQKVEFLVSFYNNEISEKSEIFDDQFSVERPDGSNFTLKIRSTKLEDSAMYFCASSRNPTVSGYGYTFGSGTRLTVV.

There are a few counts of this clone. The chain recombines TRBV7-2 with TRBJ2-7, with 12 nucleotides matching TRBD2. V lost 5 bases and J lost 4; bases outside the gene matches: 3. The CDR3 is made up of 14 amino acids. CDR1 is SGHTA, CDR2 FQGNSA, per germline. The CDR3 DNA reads TGTGCCAGCAGCCCCACTAGCGGGAGGTACGAGCAGTACTTC. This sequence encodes CASSPTSGRYEQYF.

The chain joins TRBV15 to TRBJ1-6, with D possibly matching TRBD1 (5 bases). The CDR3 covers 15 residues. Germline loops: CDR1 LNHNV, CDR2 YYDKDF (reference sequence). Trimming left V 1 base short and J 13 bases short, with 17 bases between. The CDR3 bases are TGTGCCACCAGCAGAGCTCTACAGGAGGGGCCCCCCCTCCACTTT. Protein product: CATSRALQEGPPLHF. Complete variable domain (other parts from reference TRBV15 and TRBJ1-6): DAMVIQNPRYQVTQFGKPVTLSCSQTLNHNVMYWYQQKSSQAPKLLFHYYDKDFNNEADTPDNFQSRRPNTSFCFLDIRSPGLGDTAMYLCATSRALQEGPPLHFGNGTRLTVT.

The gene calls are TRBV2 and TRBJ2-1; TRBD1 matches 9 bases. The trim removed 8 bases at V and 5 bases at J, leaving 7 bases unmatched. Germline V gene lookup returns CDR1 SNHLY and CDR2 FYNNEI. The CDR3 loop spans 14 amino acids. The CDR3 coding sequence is TGTGCCAGCCTTACGGGACAGGGAAACAATGAGCAGTTCTTC. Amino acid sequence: CASLTGQGNNEQFF.

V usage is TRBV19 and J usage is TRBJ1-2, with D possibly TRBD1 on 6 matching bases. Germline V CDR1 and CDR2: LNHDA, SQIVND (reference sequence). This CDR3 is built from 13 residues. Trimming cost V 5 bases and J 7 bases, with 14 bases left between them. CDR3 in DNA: TGTGCCAGTAGTTCCGTACAGGGTGCTGGCTACACCTTC. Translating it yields CASSSVQGAGYTF.

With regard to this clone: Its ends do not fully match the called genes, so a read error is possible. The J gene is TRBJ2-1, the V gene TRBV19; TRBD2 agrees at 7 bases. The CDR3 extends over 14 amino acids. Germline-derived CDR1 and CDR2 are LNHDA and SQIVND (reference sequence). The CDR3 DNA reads TGTGCCAGTAGTATAGTAGAAGGGGCGGGAGCGTCGATCTTC. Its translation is CASSIVEGAGASIF.

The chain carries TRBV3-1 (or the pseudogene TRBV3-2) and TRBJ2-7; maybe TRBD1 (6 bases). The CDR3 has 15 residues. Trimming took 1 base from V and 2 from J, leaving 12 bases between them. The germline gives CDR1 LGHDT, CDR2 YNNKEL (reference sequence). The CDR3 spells CASSQAPGAPYEQYF. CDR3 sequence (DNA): TGTGCCAGCAGCCAAGCTCCAGGGGCCCCCTACGAGCAGTACTTC.

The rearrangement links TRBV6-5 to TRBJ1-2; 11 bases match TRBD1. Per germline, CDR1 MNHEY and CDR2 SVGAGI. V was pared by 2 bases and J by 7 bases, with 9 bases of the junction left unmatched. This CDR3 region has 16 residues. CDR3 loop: CASSYRGQGAKGGYTF. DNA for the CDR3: TGTGCCAGCAGTTACCGAGGACAGGGGGCAAAAGGTGGCTACACCTTC.

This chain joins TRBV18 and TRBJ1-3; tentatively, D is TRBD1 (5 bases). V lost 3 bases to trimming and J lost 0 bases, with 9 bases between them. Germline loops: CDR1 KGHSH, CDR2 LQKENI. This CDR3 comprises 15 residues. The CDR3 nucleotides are TGTGCCAGCTCACCGCGGACAAACTCTGGAAACACCATATATTTT. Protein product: CASSPRTNSGNTIYF. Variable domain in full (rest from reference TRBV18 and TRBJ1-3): NAGVMQNPRHLVRRRGQEARLRCSPMKGHSHVYWYRQLPEEGLKFMVYLQKENIIDESGMPKERFSAEFPKEGPSILRIQQVVRGDSAAYFCASSPRTNSGNTIYFGEGSWLTVV.

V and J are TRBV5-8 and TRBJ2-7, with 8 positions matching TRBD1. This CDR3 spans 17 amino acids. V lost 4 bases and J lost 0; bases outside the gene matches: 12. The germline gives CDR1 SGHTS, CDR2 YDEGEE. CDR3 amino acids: CASSRLPGGRLSYEQYF. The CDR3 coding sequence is TGTGCCAGCAGCCGCCTTCCAGGGGGCCGCCTCTCCTACGAGCAGTACTTC.

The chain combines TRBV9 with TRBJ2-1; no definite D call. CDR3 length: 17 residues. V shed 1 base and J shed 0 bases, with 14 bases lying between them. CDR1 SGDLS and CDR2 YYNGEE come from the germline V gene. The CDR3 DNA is TGTGCCAGCAGCGTATGGATGCAGGCGAGCTCCTACAATGAGCAGTTCTTC. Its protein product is CASSVWMQASSYNEQFF.

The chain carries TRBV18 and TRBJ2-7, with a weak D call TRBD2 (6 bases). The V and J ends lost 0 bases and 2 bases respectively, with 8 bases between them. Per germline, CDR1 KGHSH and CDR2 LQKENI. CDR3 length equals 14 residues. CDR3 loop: CASSPPRGTYEQYF. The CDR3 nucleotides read TGTGCCAGCTCACCACCGCGGGGAACCTACGAGCAGTACTTC.

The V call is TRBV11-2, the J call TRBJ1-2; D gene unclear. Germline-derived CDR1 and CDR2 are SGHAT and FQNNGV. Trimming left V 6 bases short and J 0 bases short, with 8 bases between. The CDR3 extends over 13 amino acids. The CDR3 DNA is TGTGCCAGCAGAGCGACGTCTAACTATGGCTACACCTTC. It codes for CASRATSNYGYTF. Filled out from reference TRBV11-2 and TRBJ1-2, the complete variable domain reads EAGVAQSPRYKIIEKRQSVAFWCNPISGHATLYWYQQILGQGPKLLIQFQNNGVVDDSQLPKDRFSAERLKGVDSTLKIQPAKLEDSAVYLCASRATSNYGYTFGSGTRLTVV.

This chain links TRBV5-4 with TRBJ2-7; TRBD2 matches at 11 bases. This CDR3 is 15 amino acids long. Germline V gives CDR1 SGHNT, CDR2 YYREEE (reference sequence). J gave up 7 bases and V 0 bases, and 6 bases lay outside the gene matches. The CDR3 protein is CASSLGGLAGGEQYF. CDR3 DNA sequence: TGTGCCAGCAGCTTGGGGGGCCTAGCGGGAGGAGAGCAGTACTTC. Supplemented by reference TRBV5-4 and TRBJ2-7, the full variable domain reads ETGVTQSPTHLIKTRGQQVTLRCSSQSGHNTVSWYQQALGQGPQFIFQYYREEENGRGNFPPRFSGLQFPNYSSELNVNALELDDSALYLCASSLGGLAGGEQYFGPGTRLTVT.

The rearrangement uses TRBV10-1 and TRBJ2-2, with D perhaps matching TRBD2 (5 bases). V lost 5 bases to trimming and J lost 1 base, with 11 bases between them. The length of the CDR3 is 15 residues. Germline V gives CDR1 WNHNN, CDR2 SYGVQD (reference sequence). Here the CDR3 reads CASSRVGENTGELFF. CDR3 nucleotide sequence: TGCGCCAGCAGTCGGGTCGGGGAGAACACCGGGGAGCTGTTTTTT.

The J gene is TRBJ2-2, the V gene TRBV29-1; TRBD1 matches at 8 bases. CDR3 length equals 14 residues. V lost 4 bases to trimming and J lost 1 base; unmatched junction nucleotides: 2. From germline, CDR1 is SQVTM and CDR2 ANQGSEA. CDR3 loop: CSVGQGRNTGELFF. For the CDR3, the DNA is TGCAGCGTTGGACAGGGGAGGAACACCGGGGAGCTGTTTTTT.

CDR3 region: CASTLGGTRVAGEQYF. The CDR3 DNA sequence: TGTGCCAGTACCCTCGGTGGGACTAGGGTTGCTGGCGAGCAGTACTTC. The genes are TRBV19 and TRBJ2-7, with 8 bases aligning to TRBD2. The junction had 17 bases not matched to a gene; V was cut back by 7 bases and J by 6 bases. CDR1 LNHDA and CDR2 SQIVND come from the germline V gene (reference sequence). The CDR3 is 16 residues long.

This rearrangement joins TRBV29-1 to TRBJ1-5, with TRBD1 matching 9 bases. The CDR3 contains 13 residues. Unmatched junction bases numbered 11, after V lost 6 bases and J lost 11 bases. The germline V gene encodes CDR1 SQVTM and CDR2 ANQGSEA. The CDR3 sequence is CSVTGGRADAQHF. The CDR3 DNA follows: TGCAGCGTGACAGGGGGGAGGGCGGATGCCCAGCATTTT.

Here the CDR3 DNA reads TGTGCCAGCGCTGGGAGGGTTCAGCCCCAGCATTTT. As protein: CASAGRVQPQHF. The chain has TRBV6-6 and TRBJ1-5; D is unclear. The length of the CDR3 is 12 residues. Trimming cost V 8 bases and J 6 bases, with 11 bases left between them. Germline V gives CDR1 MNHNY, CDR2 SVGAGI (reference sequence).

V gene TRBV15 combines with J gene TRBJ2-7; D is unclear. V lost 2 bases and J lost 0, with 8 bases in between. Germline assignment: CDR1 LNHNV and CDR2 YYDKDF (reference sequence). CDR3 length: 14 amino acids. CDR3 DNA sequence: TGTGCCACCAGCAGAACCGCCAGCTCCTACGAGCAGTACTTC. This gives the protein CATSRTASSYEQYF.